Listed below are T cell receptor beta chains from one sample, sequenced in a study of blood T cells in healthy people across ages. MiXCR was run by TCRdb on the 5' RACE reads, yielding one entry per CDR3 protein. The sample has 650,000 to 950,000 distinct CDR3 sequences, around 43% seen once. Sequenced sample: blood. All receptors come from a man between 60 and 75 years old in good health. The CDR3 runs from the conserved cysteine through the conserved F or W. D genes are given only for firm matches. Some rows have no size entry. The others give once, few or many, or a class for an expanded clone.

d_call	v_call	clone_size	j_call	cdr3_aa	cdr3_nt
NA	TRBV28	NA	TRBJ2-5	CASSLVTTETQYF	TGTGCCAGCAGTTTAGTAACCACAGAGACCCAGTACTTC
NA	TRBV12-3/TRBV12-4	NA	TRBJ1-1	CASSFIVGKTEAFF	TGTGCCAGCAGTTTCATCGTAGGGAAGACTGAAGCTTTCTTT
TRBD1	TRBV29-1	NA	TRBJ1-4	CSVGTGVNEKLFF	TGCAGCGTTGGGACAGGGGTTAACGAAAAACTGTTTTTT
TRBD1	TRBV4-3	once	TRBJ2-2	CASSRRDSERLTGELFF	TGCGCCAGCAGCCGCCGGGACAGCGAGCGACTTACCGGGGAGCTGTTTTTT
TRBD1	TRBV29-1	NA	TRBJ1-5	CSVGGLGTGLLPQHF	TGCAGCGTTGGAGGTTTGGGGACAGGGTTATTACCCCAGCATTTT
NA	TRBV20-1	NA	TRBJ2-4	CSASEGLAKNIQYF	TGCAGTGCTAGTGAGGGTCTAGCCAAAAACATTCAGTACTTC
NA	TRBV12-3/TRBV12-4	NA	TRBJ1-5	CASSFSGFGQPQHF	TGTGCCAGCAGTTTCTCAGGGTTCGGGCAGCCCCAGCATTTT
NA	TRBV20-1	few	TRBJ1-1	CSARDPLKIEAFF	TGCAGTGCTAGGGACCCTCTCAAAATCGAAGCTTTCTTT
NA	TRBV20-1	few	TRBJ1-4	CSAPPSATNEKLFF	TGCAGTGCTCCCCCATCTGCAACTAATGAAAAACTGTTTTTT
TRBD2	TRBV7-2	few	TRBJ2-7	CASSLSWRGGTHEQYF	TGTGCCAGCAGCTTATCGTGGCGGGGGGGTACCCACGAGCAGTACTTC
NA	TRBV2	NA	TRBJ2-1	CASSPDVQLRGNEQFF	TGTGCCAGCAGTCCCGATGTACAGCTCCGAGGGAATGAGCAGTTCTTC
TRBD2	TRBV9	many	TRBJ2-1	CASSVGGGPYNEQFF	TGTGCCAGCAGCGTAGGCGGGGGGCCCTACAATGAGCAGTTCTTC
TRBD1	TRBV28	few	TRBJ1-2	CASTTGTVYGYTF	TGTGCCAGCACCACCGGGACAGTGTATGGCTACACCTTC
NA	TRBV9	NA	TRBJ1-2	CASSVEGTGPIYGYTF	TGTGCCAGCAGCGTAGAGGGAACGGGCCCCATCTATGGCTACACCTTC
NA	TRBV7-9	NA	TRBJ2-7	CASSLDPGTRGDYEQYF	TGTGCCAGCAGCTTAGACCCGGGCACGAGGGGCGACTACGAGCAGTACTTC
NA	TRBV20-1	NA	TRBJ1-5	CSARKGRGGFQPQHF	TGCAGTGCTAGAAAAGGTCGTGGAGGCTTTCAGCCCCAGCATTTT
NA	TRBV12-3/TRBV12-4	few	TRBJ2-7	CASSPRVGPYEQYF	TGTGCCAGCAGTCCCAGGGTGGGACCCTACGAGCAGTACTTC
NA	TRBV27	many	TRBJ2-5	CASSFRGETQYF	TGTGCCAGCAGTTTTAGGGGAGAGACCCAGTACTTC
NA	TRBV6-1	NA	TRBJ1-6	CASSASRGDNSPLHF	TGTGCCAGCAGTGCCAGCCGGGGCGATAATTCACCCCTCCACTTT
TRBD1	TRBV27	NA	TRBJ2-3	CASSLARGPCNTQYF	TGTGCCAGCAGTTTAGCTAGGGGGCCTTGTAATACGCAGTATTTT
NA	TRBV6-2/TRBV6-3	NA	TRBJ2-5	CATLQETQYF	TGTGCCACCTTACAAGAGACCCAGTACTTC
NA	TRBV20-1	NA	TRBJ2-7	CSARDYSYEQYF	TGCAGTGCTAGGGACTACTCCTACGAGCAGTACTTC
TRBD2	TRBV12-3/TRBV12-4	few	TRBJ2-5	CASRPNAGVETQYF	TGTGCCAGCAGACCAAACGCGGGGGTTGAGACCCAGTACTTC
NA	TRBV29-1	few	TRBJ1-2	CSVEDPPANYGYTF	TGCAGCGTTGAAGATCCCCCGGCAAACTATGGCTACACCTTC
NA	TRBV5-1	NA	TRBJ1-2	CASSLSGKANYGYTF	TGTGCCAGCAGTTTATCAGGGAAAGCTAACTATGGCTACACCTTC
NA	TRBV5-1	NA	TRBJ2-3	CASRPTRNPDTQYF	TGCGCCAGCAGGCCCACTAGGAACCCAGATACGCAGTATTTT
NA	TRBV10-3	NA	TRBJ1-5	CAIGERSNQPQHF	TGTGCCATCGGGGAGCGGAGCAATCAGCCCCAGCATTTT
TRBD2	TRBV7-9	few	TRBJ2-1	CASSLGVSGDSYNEQFF	TGTGCCAGCAGCTTAGGGGTTAGCGGGGACTCCTACAATGAGCAGTTCTTC
TRBD1	TRBV27	NA	TRBJ1-2	CASSVPGGDGYTF	TGTGCCAGCAGTGTACCAGGGGGCGATGGCTACACCTTC
NA	TRBV6-2/TRBV6-3	NA	TRBJ2-3	CATSEDTQYF	TGTGCCACCTCAGAGGATACGCAGTATTTT
NA	TRBV7-9	few	TRBJ1-1	CASSLGWASAFF	TGTGCCAGCAGCTTAGGTTGGGCTTCAGCTTTCTTT
NA	TRBV12-3/TRBV12-4	NA	TRBJ1-6	CASSLGHGRGSSPLHF	TGTGCCAGCAGCCTCGGACATGGCCGAGGTAGTTCACCCCTCCACTTT
TRBD2	TRBV7-2	NA	TRBJ2-3	CASSSPRLAGGRRTDTQYF	TGTGCCAGCAGCTCCCCACGACTAGCGGGGGGCCGCCGCACAGATACGCAGTATTTT
TRBD2	TRBV4-3	NA	TRBJ2-5	CASSQGGTSEETQYF	TGCGCCAGCAGCCAAGGGGGGACTAGCGAAGAGACCCAGTACTTC
TRBD1	TRBV28	NA	TRBJ1-5	CTSSSQGVGNQSQHF	TGTACCAGCAGTAGCCAGGGGGTGGGCAATCAGTCCCAGCATTTT
TRBD2	TRBV7-9	NA	TRBJ2-1	CASSVVERGYEQFF	TGTGCCAGCAGCGTAGTGGAGCGGGGGTATGAGCAGTTCTTC
TRBD2	TRBV7-2	NA	TRBJ2-7	CASSLRSSSGGPYYEQYF	TGTGCCAGCAGCTTAAGATCCTCTAGCGGGGGGCCGTACTACGAGCAGTACTTC
TRBD2	TRBV9	few	TRBJ2-1	CASSQIGGGYNEQFF	TGTGCCAGCAGTCAGATCGGGGGGGGTTACAATGAGCAGTTCTTC
TRBD2	TRBV11-2	NA	TRBJ2-5	CASSLERGLYQETQYF	TGTGCCAGCAGCCTAGAGCGGGGGCTTTACCAAGAGACCCAGTACTTC
NA	TRBV3-1	NA	TRBJ1-4	CASSQALGEDEKLFF	TGTGCCAGCAGCCAAGCTTTGGGGGAGGATGAAAAACTGTTTTTT
NA	TRBV18	NA	TRBJ1-4	CASSPPLFGGAGEKLFF	TGTGCCAGCTCACCACCGTTGTTTGGAGGGGCCGGTGAAAAACTGTTTTTT
NA	TRBV28	NA	TRBJ1-5	CASPRQGNQPQHF	TGTGCCAGCCCTAGGCAGGGCAATCAGCCCCAGCATTTT